This record concerns one T cell receptor beta chain sequence. Its antigen is still unknown. The data are from a study of T cell responses to AZD1222 COVID-19 vaccine. Unmatched junction bases numbered 13, after V lost 8 bases and J lost 5 bases. This CDR3 spans 17 amino acids. The germline gives CDR1 MGHDK, CDR2 SYGVNS. Study observations and caveats: Dominant CD4 TCR responses targeted spike regions 160-218 and 743-854. Two AZD1222 administrations were followed by greater Spike-specific TCR breadth and depth.

Method: immunoSEQ multiplex PCR; TCRdb's copy keeps in-frame clones and lacks some. The data show about 110,000 clones, about four fifths seen once. The clonotype comes from an adult in good health. The sample here was peripheral blood, taken on day 0 of AZD1222 vaccination. The J gene is TRBJ2-1, the V gene TRBV25-1, with 12 bases lining up with TRBD1. DNA for the CDR3: TGTGCCAGCCGCCGGGACAGGGGGCTAGCGGGAGACAATGAGCAGTTCTTC. Its protein is CASRRDRGLAGDNEQFF.